One sample yielded the 10 T cell receptor beta chains listed below, sequenced in a study of neurological immune-mediated disorders. TCRdb ran MiXCR on the 5' RACE reads and lists one entry per CDR3 protein. The sample records about 70,000 distinct CDR3 sequences, 2.5% to 4% being singletons. The sample was PBMCs. The receptors shown here come from a woman in her 50s with multiple sclerosis.

This clonotype was detected many times. The chain has TRBV29-1 and TRBJ2-3; 9 bases are shared with TRBD2. Germline V gene sequence: CDR1 SQVTM, CDR2 ANQGSEA. V dropped 7 bases and J dropped 2; count of bases not matched to a gene: 4. This CDR3 has 13 amino acids. CDR3 sequence: CSAAGGITDTQYF. CDR3 DNA: TGCAGCGCTGCGGGGGGGATCACAGATACGCAGTATTTT.

This clonotype showed up many times. The V call is TRBV7-2, the J call TRBJ2-7; possible D gene TRBD1, 6 bases. The CDR3 has 15 amino acids. V gave up 4 bases and J gave up 2 bases, with 15 bases separating them. Germline CDR1 reads SGHTA; CDR2 reads FQGNSA. The chain's CDR3 is CASSYRDKRTYEQYF. The CDR3 DNA reads TGTGCCAGCAGCTACAGGGACAAACGAACCTACGAGCAGTACTTC.

This clonotype was counted many times. The chain has TRBV7-2 and TRBJ2-7, with D unresolved. V dropped 0 bases and J dropped 3 bases, with 6 bases sitting between them. This CDR3 comprises 13 residues. The germline V gene has CDR1 SGHTA and CDR2 FQGNSA. CDR3 bases: TGTGCCAGCAGCTTAGCGACGCACTACGAGCAGTACGTC. Translation gives CASSLATHYEQYV.

This clonotype was observed many times. The chain joins TRBV20-1 to TRBJ2-1, with TRBD2 matching over 10 bases. The CDR3 is 17 amino acids. CDR1 is DFQATT and CDR2 is SNEGSKA in the germline V gene (reference sequence). V trimming: 3 bases; J trimming: 4 bases; junction bases outside the gene matches: 12. The DNA of the CDR3 is TGCAGTGCTAGGCATCCTCGAGCGGGAGGGGGATACAATGAGCAGTTCTTC. Its protein is CSARHPRAGGGYNEQFF.

This clonotype was counted many times. The CDR3 bases are TGTGCCAGCAGCTCGTACACAGATACGCAGTATTTT. Amino acids: CASSSYTDTQYF. This chain uses TRBV7-3 with TRBJ2-3; unclear D gene. Per the germline V gene, CDR1 is SGHTA and CDR2 is FQGTGA. Trimming cost V 4 bases and J 2 bases, with 4 bases left between them. The CDR3 covers 12 residues.

The table lists this clonotype with many counts. The chain joins TRBV7-2 to TRBJ2-5, with D possibly called TRBD1 or TRBD2 (6 bases each). The germline CDR1 and CDR2 sequences are SGHTA and FQGNSA. V lost 7 bases, J lost 5 bases, and 17 bases lay in between. The CDR3 runs 14 residues. The CDR3 sequence is CASTPTRGLETQYF. CDR3 nucleotide sequence: TGTGCCAGCACCCCCACCCGGGGGCTGGAGACCCAGTACTTC.

This clonotype occurred many times. The chain joins TRBV20-1 to TRBJ2-5, with a weak D call TRBD2 (5 bases). This CDR3 is 12 amino acids long. Trimming took off 6 bases at V and 5 bases at J, with 13 bases between the two ends. CDR1 and CDR2 from the germline V gene are DFQATT and SNEGSKA (reference sequence). The CDR3 protein is CSAMAGGETQYF. In nucleotides, the CDR3 is TGCAGTGCAATGGCCGGCGGGGAGACCCAGTACTTC.

This clonotype has ten or more counts. The rearrangement joins TRBV12-3 or TRBV12-4 to TRBJ2-3; D ambiguous. V shed 2 bases and J shed 6 bases, with 12 bases lying between them. CDR3 length: 14 amino acids. The CDR3 DNA reads TGTGCCAGCAGTTTAAGTAGACGTTCGGATACGCAGTATTTT. As protein: CASSLSRRSDTQYF.

This clonotype came up many times. The V call is TRBV25-1, the J call TRBJ2-7; D perhaps matches TRBD2 (6 bases). This CDR3 has 12 residues. CDR1 MGHDK and CDR2 SYGVNS come from the germline V gene. The V end lost 6 bases, the J end lost 1 base, and 7 bases lay between the germline ends. The CDR3, as DNA: TGTGCCAGCAGGGGGGGATCCTACGAGCAGTACTTC. This encodes CASRGGSYEQYF.

This clonotype came up many times. This chain connects TRBV12-3 or TRBV12-4 to TRBJ2-1; 9 bases align to TRBD1. The CDR3 has 15 amino acids. V gave up 6 bases and J gave up 4 bases; unmatched junction bases: 7. CDR3 sequence reads: CASSPTGGRYNEQFF. CDR3 nucleotide sequence: TGTGCCAGCAGCCCGACAGGGGGAAGATACAATGAGCAGTTCTTC.